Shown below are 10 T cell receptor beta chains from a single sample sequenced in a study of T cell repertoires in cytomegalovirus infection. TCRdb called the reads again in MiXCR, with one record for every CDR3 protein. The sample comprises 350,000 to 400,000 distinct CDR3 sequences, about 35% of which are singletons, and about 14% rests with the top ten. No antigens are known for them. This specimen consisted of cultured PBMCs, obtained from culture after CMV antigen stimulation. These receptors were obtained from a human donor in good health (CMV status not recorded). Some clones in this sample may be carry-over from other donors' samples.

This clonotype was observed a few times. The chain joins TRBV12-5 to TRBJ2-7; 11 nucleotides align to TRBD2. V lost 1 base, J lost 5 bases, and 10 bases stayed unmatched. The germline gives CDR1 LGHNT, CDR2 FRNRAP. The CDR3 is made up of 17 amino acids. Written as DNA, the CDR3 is TGTGCTAGTGGTTTGGGATTTAGCGGGAGGGCCGGAAACGAGCAGTACGTC. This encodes CASGLGFSGRAGNEQYV.

CDR3 in DNA: TGTGCCAGCAGCCCCGGACAGACGTCCTACGAGCAGTACTTC. It is translated as CASSPGQTSYEQYF. The chain employs TRBV28 and TRBJ2-7; tentative D call: TRBD1 (6 bases). The CDR3 runs to 14 residues. Germline CDR1 is MDHEN and CDR2 is SYDVKM. V lost 6 bases to trimming and J lost 1 base, with 13 bases between them.

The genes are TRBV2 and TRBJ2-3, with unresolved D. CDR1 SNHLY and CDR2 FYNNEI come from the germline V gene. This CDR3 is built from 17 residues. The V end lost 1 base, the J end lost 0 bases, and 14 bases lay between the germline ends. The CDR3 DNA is TGTGCCAGCAGTGAAGGTCCCTACCTAGGGAGCACAGATACGCAGTATTTT. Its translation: CASSEGPYLGSTDTQYF.

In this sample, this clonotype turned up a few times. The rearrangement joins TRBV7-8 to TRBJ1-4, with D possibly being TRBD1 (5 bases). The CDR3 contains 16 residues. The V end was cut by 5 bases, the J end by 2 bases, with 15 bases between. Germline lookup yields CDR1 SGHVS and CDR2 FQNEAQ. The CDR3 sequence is CASSGWGGRTNEKLFF. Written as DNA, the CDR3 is TGTGCCAGCAGCGGCTGGGGGGGAAGGACTAATGAAAAACTGTTTTTT.

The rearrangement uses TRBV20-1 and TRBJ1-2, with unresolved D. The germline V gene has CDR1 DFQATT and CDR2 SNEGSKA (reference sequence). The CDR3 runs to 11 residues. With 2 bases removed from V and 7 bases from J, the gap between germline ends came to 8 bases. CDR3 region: CSARFGIGYTF. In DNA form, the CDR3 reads TGCAGTGCTAGATTTGGCATTGGCTACACCTTC.

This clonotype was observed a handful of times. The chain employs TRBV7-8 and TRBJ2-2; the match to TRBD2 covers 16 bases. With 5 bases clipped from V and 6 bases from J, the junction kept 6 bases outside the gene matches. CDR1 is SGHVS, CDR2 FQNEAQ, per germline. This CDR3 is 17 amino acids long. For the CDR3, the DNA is TGTGCCAGCAGCCCGGGACTAGCGGGAGGGTGGGCCGGGGAGCTGTTTTTT. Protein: CASSPGLAGGWAGELFF.

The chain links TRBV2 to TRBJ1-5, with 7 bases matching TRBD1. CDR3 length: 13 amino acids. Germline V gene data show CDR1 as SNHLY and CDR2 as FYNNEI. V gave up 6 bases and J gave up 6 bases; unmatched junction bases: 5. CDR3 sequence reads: CASSRQGAQPQHF. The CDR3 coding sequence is TGTGCCAGCAGCCGACAGGGTGCTCAGCCCCAGCATTTT.

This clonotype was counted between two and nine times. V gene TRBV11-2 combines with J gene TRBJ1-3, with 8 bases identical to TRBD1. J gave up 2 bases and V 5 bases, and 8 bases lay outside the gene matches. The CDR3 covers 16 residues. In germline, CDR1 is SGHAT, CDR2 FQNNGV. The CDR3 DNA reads TGTGCCAGCAGCCCCCCAACGACAGGGGCTGGAAACACCATATATTTT. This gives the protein CASSPPTTGAGNTIYF. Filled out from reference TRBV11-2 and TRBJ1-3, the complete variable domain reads EAGVAQSPRYKIIEKRQSVAFWCNPISGHATLYWYQQILGQGPKLLIQFQNNGVVDDSQLPKDRFSAERLKGVDSTLKIQPAKLEDSAVYLCASSPPTTGAGNTIYFGEGSWLTVV.

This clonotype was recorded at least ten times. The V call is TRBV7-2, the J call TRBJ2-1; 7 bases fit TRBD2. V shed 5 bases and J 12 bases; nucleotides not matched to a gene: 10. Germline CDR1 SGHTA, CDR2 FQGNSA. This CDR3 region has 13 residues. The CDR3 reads CASSPRPAGLQFF. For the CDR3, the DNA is TGTGCCAGCAGCCCAAGGCCAGCGGGATTGCAGTTCTTC.

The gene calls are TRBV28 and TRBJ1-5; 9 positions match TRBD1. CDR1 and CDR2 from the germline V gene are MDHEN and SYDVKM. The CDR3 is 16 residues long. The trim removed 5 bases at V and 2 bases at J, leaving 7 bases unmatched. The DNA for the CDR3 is TGTGCCAGCAGTCCATCCGGGACAGGGCGCAATCAGCCCCAGCATTTT. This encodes CASSPSGTGRNQPQHF.